This is a list of T cell receptor beta chains from one sample in a study of shared clonotypes between healthy human individuals. TCRdb keeps only in-frame clones here, not all; method: immunoSEQ multiplex PCR. The table has about 1 million clones, around 78% seen once; the top ten hold 0.5% to 0.6%. The sequencing sample was made of memory CD4+ T cells from PBMCs. The receptors were gathered from a man aged 18 to 29 in good health. Some clones in this sample may be carry-over from other donors' samples. Both conserved end residues are part of each CDR3. D genes are given only for firm matches.

TRBJ2-7	TRBV7-9	NA	TGTGCCAGCAGCTACGGACTTTTCACCTCCGAGCAGTACTTC	CASSYGLFTSEQYF
TRBJ2-3	TRBV4-3	TRBD2	TGCGCCAGCAGCCAAACTAGCGGGAGGGATTCAGATACGCAGTATTTT	CASSQTSGRDSDTQYF
TRBJ2-6	TRBV5-1	NA	TGCGCCAGCAGTGAAGTCGGGGCCAACGTCCTGACTTTC	CASSEVGANVLTF
TRBJ1-1	TRBV7-2	TRBD1	TGTGCCAGCAGCTTGACAGGGGGAGTGAACACTGAAGCTTTCTTT	CASSLTGGVNTEAFF
TRBJ2-7	TRBV5-1	NA	TGCGCCAGCAGTTCGGGGGATAACTACGAGCAGTACTTC	CASSSGDNYEQYF
TRBJ2-3	TRBV27	NA	TGTGCCAGCAGTTATATACTGGGAGATACGCAGTATTTT	CASSYILGDTQYF
TRBJ2-3	TRBV7-8	NA	TGTGCCAGCAGCGGTGGGATGTTCGATACGCAGTATTTT	CASSGGMFDTQYF
TRBJ2-5	TRBV15	TRBD1	TGTGCCACCAGCAGAGGGCAGGGGGCTCGGGAGACCCAGTACTTC	CATSRGQGARETQYF
TRBJ1-5	TRBV6-1	TRBD1	TGTGCCAGCAGTGAAGGGGGACAGGGGAGGACCCAGCATTTT	CASSEGGQGRTQHF
TRBJ1-4	TRBV20-1	NA	TGCAGTGCTAACAAGAATGAAAAACTGTTTTTT	CSANKNEKLFF
TRBJ2-7	TRBV19	NA	TGTGCCACAGGGTCAGCCTACGAGCAGTACTTC	CATGSAYEQYF
TRBJ1-3	TRBV5-1	NA	TGCGCCAGCAGCCAGGCTGGGTCCGGAAACACCATATATTTT	CASSQAGSGNTIYF
TRBJ2-5	TRBV5-6	NA	TGTGCCAGCAGCTTGCGAGGCCCGTACCAAGAGACCCAGTACTTC	CASSLRGPYQETQYF
TRBJ2-7	TRBV5-1	TRBD2	TGCGCCAGCAGCTTGGTCCCGGCGGGAGAAGGGTACTTC	CASSLVPAGEGYF
TRBJ2-1	TRBV2	NA	TGTGCCAGCAGTGAAGCTCTAGGGGGGATTGGGAGGGAGCAGTTCTTC	CASSEALGGIGREQFF
TRBJ2-1	TRBV7-9	TRBD2	TGTGCCAGCAGCTTAGCAGGACTAGTTGAATCCTACAATGAGCAGTTCTTC	CASSLAGLVESYNEQFF
TRBJ2-7	TRBV5-4	TRBD2	TGTGCCAGCAGCCAAGGGACTAGCGGCTACGAGCAGTACTTC	CASSQGTSGYEQYF
TRBJ2-7	TRBV6-4	TRBD2	TGTGCCAGCATCGGCGGGAGGTCTTACGAGCAGTACTTC	CASIGGRSYEQYF
TRBJ2-4	TRBV4-3	NA	TGCGCCAGCAGCCAAGACCTGGGGGGGGCCGCGGGAAACATTCAGTACTTC	CASSQDLGGAAGNIQYF
TRBJ1-3	TRBV5-4	NA	TGTGCCAGCAGCTTAAGTGGGGGCGAGGACACCATATATTTT	CASSLSGGEDTIYF